A single T cell receptor (beta chain) is shown here with its context. This entry is derived from a study of blood T cells in healthy people across ages. The second PCR ran about 6 to 12 cycles with a sample-barcoded 5' primer and J-beta primers. In TCRdb, the 5' RACE reads were re-called with MiXCR into one record per CDR3 protein. The repertoire includes under 2,000,000 distinct CDR3 sequences, roughly 52% of them detected once, and 2% to 2.5% sits in the top ten. Germline CDR1 reads SQVTM; CDR2 reads ANQGSEA. The CDR3 is 12 amino acids. The sequenced sample was blood. The rearrangement joins TRBV29-1 to TRBJ2-3; 7 bases align to TRBD2. The sequence derives from a woman aged 35 to 49 in good health. This chain's CDR3 is CSSKAGTDTQYF. CDR3 DNA sequence: TGCAGTAGTAAAGCGGGGACAGATACGCAGTATTTT.